The 24 T cell receptor beta chains below were found in one sample sequenced in a study of cytomegalovirus exposure and HLA in healthy donors. PCR amplification relied on 60 Vbeta primers (plus 13 Jbeta primers). The table came from immunoSEQ multiplex PCR; TCRdb's copy has only in-frame clones and leaves some out. The sample carries approximately 110,000 clones, around 64% recorded once. The sample comprised PBMCs. The receptors come from a man in his thirties or forties in good health and CMV-seropositive.

This chain uses TRBV5-1 with TRBJ2-3; 10 positions agree with TRBD2. V shed 3 bases and J 2 bases; nucleotides not matched to a gene: 12. CDR3 length equals 18 residues. The germline V gene encodes CDR1 SGHRS and CDR2 YFSETQ. CDR3 residues: CASSWGASGGTFTDTQYF. Written as DNA, the CDR3 is TGCGCCAGCAGCTGGGGGGCTAGCGGGGGAACCTTCACAGATACGCAGTATTTT.

The chain is built from TRBV6-5 and TRBJ2-2, with D perhaps matching TRBD2 (5 bases). Germline V CDR1 and CDR2: MNHEY, SVGAGI. V lost 3 bases and J 1 base, leaving 6 bases between the germline ends. CDR3 length: 14 residues. As DNA, the CDR3 is TGTGCCAGCAGTTATGGACTGAACACCGGGGAGCTGTTTTTT. The encoded protein is CASSYGLNTGELFF.

This clone turned up a few times. This rearrangement joins TRBV21-1 to TRBJ2-3; the listed D gene, TRBD2, was not tested against the DNA. TRBV21-1 is termed a pseudogene. This CDR3 region has 17 residues. This chain's CDR3 is CASSLRRLAKLTDTQYF. Here the CDR3 DNA reads TGTGCCAGCAGCCTCCGGAGACTAGCGAAGTTGACAGATACGCAGTATTTT.

J is TRBJ2-1 and V is TRBV9; 10 bases are shared with TRBD1. V lost 4 bases and J lost 0; bases outside the gene matches: 13. CDR3 size: 19 residues. Germline loops: CDR1 SGDLS, CDR2 YYNGEE. The CDR3 reads CASSPRLGTGALSYNEQFF. The CDR3 coding sequence is TGTGCCAGCAGCCCGCGACTAGGGACAGGGGCCCTCTCCTACAATGAGCAGTTCTTC.

In this sample, this clone turned up once. V gene TRBV29-1 combines with J gene TRBJ1-2, with D possibly being TRBD1 (6 bases). The CDR3 has 15 residues. Trimming stripped 4 bases from V and 7 bases from J, with 22 bases between. From germline, CDR1 is SQVTM and CDR2 ANQGSEA. The CDR3 is CSVVPTGAGASGYTF. In DNA, the CDR3 is TGCAGCGTTGTGCCTACTGGGGCAGGGGCCAGTGGCTACACCTTC.

This clone is a singleton in its sample. The chain is built from TRBV7-6 and TRBJ2-1; 13 bases are shared with TRBD2. The CDR3 runs 16 residues. The trim removed 2 bases at V and 9 bases at J, leaving 7 bases unmatched. CDR1 and CDR2 (germline): SGHVS, FNYEAQ. DNA for the CDR3: TGTGCCAGCAGCTTATCTACTAGCGGGGGGGCCCGTGAGCAGTTCTTC. It encodes CASSLSTSGGAREQFF. Together with reference TRBV7-6 and TRBJ2-1, the CDR3 gives the full variable domain: GAGVSQSPRYKVTKRGQDVALRCDPISGHVSLYWYRQALGQGPEFLTYFNYEAQQDKSGLPNDRFSAERPEGSISTLTIQRTEQRDSAMYRCASSLSTSGGAREQFFGPGTRLTVL.

The chain links TRBV6-5 to TRBJ2-3; 10 nucleotides match TRBD2. This CDR3 spans 16 amino acids. Germline V gene data show CDR1 as MNHEY and CDR2 as SVGAGI. Losses at the gene ends were 3 bases for V and 2 bases for J; bases not matched to a gene: 5. CDR3 loop: CASSYSSGGYTDTQYF. The CDR3 DNA is TGTGCCAGCAGTTATTCTAGCGGGGGCTACACAGATACGCAGTATTTT.

This chain uses TRBV5-1 with TRBJ2-7; tentatively, D is TRBD1 (5 bases). The germline V gene encodes CDR1 SGHRS and CDR2 YFSETQ. The CDR3 has 14 amino acids. The V and J ends lost 2 bases and 2 bases respectively, with 11 bases between them. The CDR3 DNA reads as TGCGCCAGCAGCTTCGGCAGGGTTGCCTACGAGCAGTACTTC. Amino acid sequence: CASSFGRVAYEQYF.

Concerning this clone itself: This specimen includes other DNA sequences encoding the same CDR3. The chain carries TRBV27 and TRBJ1-5; the match to TRBD1 covers 8 bases. CDR3 length: 14 amino acids. Losses at the gene ends were 5 bases for V and 6 bases for J; bases not matched to a gene: 6. Looked up from germline, CDR1 is MNHEY and CDR2 is SMNVEV (reference sequence). The CDR3: CASSPGQGGQPQHF. For the CDR3, the DNA is TGTGCCAGCAGTCCTGGACAGGGAGGTCAGCCCCAGCATTTT.

The J gene is TRBJ1-5, the V gene TRBV5-1, with 10 bases lining up with TRBD1. Germline CDR1 is SGHRS and CDR2 is YFSETQ. The CDR3 contains 18 residues. In DNA form, the CDR3 reads TGCGCTCCTACAATGGGGACAGGGGAGGGGGCAAGCAATCAGCCCCAGCATTTT. Protein: CAPTMGTGEGASNQPQHF.

This clone was counted only a few times. This chain uses TRBV19 with TRBJ2-7; 7 bases are shared with TRBD1. There are 14 residues in the CDR3. Per the germline V gene, CDR1 is LNHDA and CDR2 is SQIVND (reference sequence). The trim removed 6 bases at V and 1 base at J, leaving 6 bases unmatched. CDR3 DNA: TGTGCCAGTAGCGGACAGGCCTCATCCTACGAGCAGTACTTC. Residues: CASSGQASSYEQYF.

This clone was counted a single time. This chain uses TRBV28 with TRBJ2-7, with no clear D. V lost 4 bases and J lost 6, with 10 bases in between. Germline V lookup: CDR1 MDHEN, CDR2 SYDVKM. The CDR3 length is 12 residues. CDR3 sequence reads: CASSSSLFEQYF. As DNA, the CDR3 is TGTGCCAGCAGTTCCTCTCTTTTCGAGCAGTACTTC.

CDR3 region: CASSQFDSYEQYV. In DNA form, the CDR3 reads TGTGCCAGCAGTCAATTCGACTCCTACGAGCAGTACGTC. The chain employs TRBV6-1 and TRBJ2-7; unclear D gene. The V end was cut by 5 bases, the J end by 0 bases, with 8 bases between. Per the germline V gene, CDR1 is MNHNS and CDR2 is SASEGT. This CDR3 is built from 13 residues.

This clone was picked up one time. The chain joins TRBV18 to TRBJ1-5; D is undetermined. The V and J ends lost 5 bases and 5 bases respectively, with 7 bases between them. The germline gives CDR1 KGHSH, CDR2 LQKENI. The CDR3 extends over 12 amino acids. As DNA, the CDR3 is TGTGCCAGCTCATCAGCGGATCAGCCCCAGCATTTT. It is translated as CASSSADQPQHF.

The table lists this clone with a few counts. The V gene is TRBV29-1, the J gene TRBJ1-2; D gene unclear. The V and J ends lost 3 bases and 0 bases respectively, with 11 bases between them. CDR1 is SQVTM and CDR2 is ANQGSEA in the germline V gene. The CDR3 sequence is 14 residues long. DNA for the CDR3: TGCAGCGTTGAGTTACTCAGGCCTAACTATGGCTACACCTTC. Encoded protein: CSVELLRPNYGYTF.

The chain links TRBV10-3 to TRBJ2-7; a possible D gene is TRBD2 (5 bases). V was trimmed by 11 bases and J by 5 bases, leaving 19 bases between them. The germline V gene encodes CDR1 ENHRY and CDR2 SYGVKD. The CDR3 consists of 13 residues. The CDR3 region has the DNA TGTGCCCTTAGCTCCGGGGTGAAGGACGAGCAGTACTTC. Its protein is CALSSGVKDEQYF.

This clone was seen a handful of times. The chain couples TRBV5-4 to TRBJ1-1; D is possibly TRBD1 (5 bases). The germline V and J ends were trimmed by 2 bases and 3 bases, with 20 bases remaining between them. The germline CDR1 and CDR2 sequences are SGHNT and YYREEE (reference sequence). The CDR3 runs to 17 residues. The CDR3 sequence: CASSFLGNGGLYTEAFF. The CDR3 nucleotides read TGTGCCAGCAGCTTTTTAGGGAACGGGGGACTTTACACTGAAGCTTTCTTT. The whole variable domain, remainder taken from reference TRBV5-4 and TRBJ1-1, is ETGVTQSPTHLIKTRGQQVTLRCSSQSGHNTVSWYQQALGQGPQFIFQYYREEENGRGNFPPRFSGLQFPNYSSELNVNALELDDSALYLCASSFLGNGGLYTEAFFGQGTRLTVV.

This chain uses TRBV29-1 with TRBJ1-3, with 10 nucleotides matching TRBD1. CDR3 length equals 17 residues. V gave up 1 base and J gave up 3 bases; unmatched junction bases: 9. The germline gives CDR1 SQVTM, CDR2 ANQGSEA. In DNA form, the CDR3 reads TGCAGCGTTGAAGGGGACAGGGGCCTCCACGGTGGAAACACCATATATTTT. Translating gives CSVEGDRGLHGGNTIYF.

This chain links TRBV7-2 with TRBJ2-1; D call uncertain. The CDR3 is 14 amino acids. The germline CDR1 and CDR2 sequences are SGHTA and FQGNSA. The ends were cut back, 1 base at V and 6 bases at J, with 10 bases in the middle. The CDR3 reads CTSSLVAASNEQFF. CDR3 sequence (DNA): TGTACCAGCAGCTTAGTGGCTGCCAGCAATGAGCAGTTCTTC.

This clone was counted a single time. The J gene is TRBJ1-1, the V gene TRBV2; the D gene is possibly TRBD1 (6 bases). V lost 2 bases and J lost 4, with 11 bases in between. Germline V gene sequence: CDR1 SNHLY, CDR2 FYNNEI. The CDR3 is 14 residues long. The CDR3 bases are TGTGCCAGCAGTGAATCGGGAGGGGGCACTGAAGCTTTCTTT. This codes for CASSESGGGTEAFF.

The CDR3 nucleotides read TGTGCCAGCAGTGAATCAAGCGGGGGGGCCGGAGGGGCCACAGATACGCAGTATTTT. Translated, it gives CASSESSGGAGGATDTQYF. The genes are TRBV6-1 and TRBJ2-3, with 10 bases identical to TRBD2. V trimming: 2 bases; J trimming: 2 bases; junction bases outside the gene matches: 13. This CDR3 comprises 19 residues. Germline lookup yields CDR1 MNHNS and CDR2 SASEGT.

The V call is TRBV19, the J call TRBJ1-6; tentatively, D is TRBD1 (6 bases). This CDR3 spans 14 amino acids. Germline values: CDR1 LNHDA, CDR2 SQIVND (reference sequence). Trimming shortened V by 3 bases and J by 8 bases, and 11 bases separated the two germline ends. CDR3 sequence (DNA): TGTGCCAGTAGTATGCAGGGGAGGGATTCACCCCTCCACTTT. Its protein product is CASSMQGRDSPLHF.

The chain employs TRBV9 and TRBJ1-3, with 7 bases lining up with TRBD1. With V trimmed by 4 bases and J by 0 bases, 4 bases remained unmatched. Germline V gene sequence: CDR1 SGDLS, CDR2 YYNGEE. The CDR3 contains 15 residues. The CDR3 sequence is CASSPRQGSGNTIYF. CDR3 nucleotides: TGTGCCAGCAGCCCGAGACAGGGCTCTGGAAACACCATATATTTT.

CDR3 sequence reads: CAWRGLRDGSTDTQYF. The CDR3 bases are TGTGCCTGGAGGGGTCTGCGGGATGGGAGCACAGATACGCAGTATTTT. J is TRBJ2-3 and V is TRBV30; D is perhaps TRBD2 (6 bases). CDR3 length: 16 residues. The V and J ends lost 3 bases and 0 bases respectively, with 16 bases between them. CDR1 is GTSNPN, CDR2 SVGIG, per germline (reference sequence).